Below are 10 T cell receptor beta chains sequenced from a single sample in a study of Ad26.COV2.S vaccination and SARS-CoV-2 variants (dated by TCRdb to about 2021). The protocol used for the library was the immunoSEQ multiplex PCR assay. In its TCRdb copy, this immuneACCESS table keeps in-frame sequences only and misses some clones. Where compared with another copy, unresolved V genes explain less than half of these, and the others have no known cause. The sample has about 430,000 clones on record, around 90% of them singletons. 10% to 15% of the sample rests with the top ten. What the treatment or condition label conveys for this sample: over 15 received Ad26.COV2.S at low or high dose, single or two shots; a few received placebo; per-sample allocation not given. For vaccine and placebo recipients, the sequenced repertoires came from samples collected on day 63 after the first injection. The material was peripheral blood, obtained in a trial of Ad26.COV2.S vaccine versus placebo. The receptors were gathered from a person between 18 and 65 years old who received the Ad26.COV2.S COVID-19 vaccine or a placebo.

The chain is built from TRBV28 and TRBJ1-1; TRBD1 agrees at 7 bases. V was pared by 2 bases and J by 6 bases, with 6 bases of the junction left unmatched. CDR1 and CDR2 from the germline V gene are MDHEN and SYDVKM. The CDR3 loop spans 14 amino acids. Written as DNA, the CDR3 is TGTGCCAGCAGTTTACAGGGGGGTTTTCCTGAAGCTTTCTTT. Its translation is CASSLQGGFPEAFF. Together with reference TRBV28 and TRBJ1-1, the CDR3 gives the full variable domain: DVKVTQSSRYLVKRTGEKVFLECVQDMDHENMFWYRQDPGLGLRLIYFSYDVKMKEKGDIPEGYSVSREKKERFSLILESASTNQTSMYLCASSLQGGFPEAFFGQGTRLTVV.

The genes are TRBV30 and TRBJ1-1; no firm D call. Between the trimmed V and J ends, which lost 4 bases and 5 bases, there was a span of 11 bases. This CDR3 is 12 amino acids long. Germline assignment: CDR1 GTSNPN and CDR2 SVGIG (reference sequence). CDR3 protein: CAWIGDQTEAFF. As DNA, the CDR3 is TGTGCCTGGATTGGGGATCAGACTGAAGCTTTCTTT. Full variable domain (outside the CDR3, taken from reference TRBV30 and TRBJ1-1): SQTIHQWPATLVQPVGSPLSLECTVEGTSNPNLYWYRQAAGRGLQLLFYSVGIGQISSEVPQNLSASRPQDRQFILSSKKLLLSDSGFYLCAWIGDQTEAFFGQGTRLTVV.

This chain links TRBV7-9 with TRBJ2-1; 7 bases map to TRBD1. Germline-derived CDR1 and CDR2 are SEHNR and FQNEAQ (reference sequence). Trimming removed 5 bases from V and 1 base from J; junction bases left unmatched: 5. This CDR3 has 15 residues. The CDR3 spells CASSIQGESYNEQFF. CDR3 in DNA: TGTGCCAGCAGCATTCAGGGGGAATCCTACAATGAGCAGTTCTTC.

The chain carries TRBV6-5 and TRBJ2-5; D may be TRBD2 (6 bases). Trimming shortened V by 0 bases and J by 2 bases, and 13 bases separated the two germline ends. The germline gives CDR1 MNHEY, CDR2 SVGAGI. The CDR3 is 16 amino acids. As DNA, the CDR3 is TGTGCCAGCAGTTACTCCGAGGGTAGCGGACAAGAGACCCAGTACTTC. Protein: CASSYSEGSGQETQYF.

The J gene is TRBJ1-4, the V gene TRBV10-2; tentative D call: TRBD1 (6 bases). Trimming left V 2 bases short and J 5 bases short, with 12 bases between. Germline V CDR1 and CDR2: WSHSY, SAAADI. CDR3 length equals 15 residues. The CDR3 here is CASSEEQGRNEKLFF. CDR3 DNA sequence: TGCGCCAGCAGTGAGGAGCAGGGGCGGAATGAAAAACTGTTTTTT.

This chain uses TRBV27 with TRBJ1-6, with TRBD1 as a possible D gene (5 bases). Per the germline V gene, CDR1 is MNHEY and CDR2 is SMNVEV (reference sequence). The CDR3 sequence is 13 residues long. Trimming pared 10 bases from V and 10 bases from J, leaving 17 bases between. CDR3 in DNA: TGTGCCACCTCACGGGGGTCGCAGTCACCCCTCCACTTT. Translating gives CATSRGSQSPLHF.

The rearrangement joins TRBV5-1 to TRBJ2-2; TRBD2 agrees at 7 bases. The CDR3 sequence is 14 residues long. The V segment lost 4 bases and the J segment 5 bases; nucleotides outside the gene matches: 5. Germline values: CDR1 SGHRS, CDR2 YFSETQ. In DNA form, the CDR3 reads TGCGCCAGCAGCGGGCAGGGACTAACCGGGGAGCTGTTTTTT. Encoded protein: CASSGQGLTGELFF.

J is TRBJ2-2 and V is TRBV13; D possibly corresponds to TRBD1 (5 bases). The CDR3 has 17 residues. V was pared by 4 bases and J by 4 bases, with 19 bases between. The germline gives CDR1 PRHDT, CDR2 FYEKMQ (reference sequence). The chain's CDR3 is CASSSKRTAQGTGELFF. The CDR3 DNA follows: TGTGCCAGCAGCTCCAAGAGGACGGCCCAGGGCACCGGGGAGCTGTTTTTT.

This chain joins TRBV10-3 and TRBJ1-4; no reliable D call. Trimming left V 4 bases short and J 11 bases short, with 11 bases between. The germline gives CDR1 ENHRY, CDR2 SYGVKD. The CDR3 is 12 residues long. The CDR3 DNA is TGTGCCATCAGTGCAGATTTAGGGAAACTGTTTTTT. Translated, it gives CAISADLGKLFF.

The CDR3 DNA reads as TGTGCCAGCAGCTTAGGGTCAAGCAATGAGCAGTTCTTC. This codes for CASSLGSSNEQFF. This chain uses TRBV11-3 with TRBJ2-1; no definite D call. The V end lost 1 base, the J end lost 6 bases, and 7 bases lay between the germline ends. This CDR3 region has 13 residues. Germline V gene sequence: CDR1 SGHNT, CDR2 YENEEA.